The present T cell receptor beta chain was sequenced within a study of blood T cell repertoires in COVID-19 (dated by TCRdb to the early 2020s). In the study overall: Samples covering the acute and convalescent phases of COVID-19 were provided by collaborators in the United States, Italy and Spain. The prospective study material was composed of cDNA or gDNA derived from T cells, B-cell-depleted T cells, or PBMCs. Deeply sampled blood TCRbeta repertoires from subjects exposed to, actively infected with, or recovered from COVID-19 were included in the dataset. The repertoires were released in a freely available public database meant as a resource for research on the immune response to SARS-CoV-2. The samples were drawn from the first 160 participants of the ongoing ImmuneRACE study and from 950 to 1,500 subjects provided by 6 global collaborators. Sample metadata almost always included a de-identified subject ID, COVID-19 status, age in years and sex. Where available, HLA class I and class II types were taken from metadata supplied by the sample provider and were not determined by assay-based typing. Here is what the overall study found, with its caveats: The quantity of clinical and demographic metadata differed by source and by participant and was supplied without curation.

TCRbeta CDR3 regions were amplified from genomic DNA by means of the immunoSEQ Assay, a bias-controlled multiplex PCR. The authors' pipeline ran thus. The number of nucleated cells in each sample was estimated by amplification of reference gene primers within the assay. To quantify the absolute abundance of each unique TCRbeta CDR3 rearrangement, sequence reads were collapsed and filtered. Productive Simpson clonality was computed per sample as the square root of Simpson's diversity index over productive rearrangements. TCRdb mirrors the immuneACCESS table, restricted to in-frame sequences. Some clones are absent from its copies; in checked studies, under half trace to an unresolved V gene, and the reason for the others is unknown. V, J and clone size are taken as reported in that table, and D and trimming were inferred from the DNA itself. Across this sample there are approximately 200,000 clones, with around 90% seen only once. The biggest ten clones account for 10% to 12% of the sample.

V is reduced by 11 bases and J by 4 bases, leaving a spacing of 24 bases between them. The CDR1 and CDR2 encoded by the germline V gene are MNHEY and SVGAGI. The CDR3 holds 15 amino acids from the cysteine to the phenylalanine. CDR3 DNA only is kept here, 45 bases in frame from base 1. To note about this clone: Its cognate antigen has yet to be identified. Base-call qualities are not available, and no considerably larger clone is one nucleotide away.

Participants in the prospective study were aged about 18 to 95 years, lived in 20 to 30 United States geographic areas, and enrolled through a virtual design. To assign participants to cohorts, the prospective study relied on clinical history that participants themselves reported in a screening survey and a study questionnaire. Recovered participants in ImmuneRACE Cohort 3 were defined by two consecutive negative NP/OP PCR tests, clearance by a healthcare professional, or resolution of symptoms. In the prospective study, whole blood, serum and a nasopharyngeal or oropharyngeal swab were collected from each participant by mobile phlebotomists. Over a roughly 2-month period, participants in the prospective study had the option of providing additional blood draws and questionnaires. Prospective study blood samples were shipped either frozen or at room temperature before DNA extraction.

This receptor was identified in a man aged 30-40 years who had recovered from COVID-19. Recombination linked TRBV6-5 to TRBJ2-7; D gene: possibly TRBD2, on 6 matching bases. Sequencing input: PBMCs or T cells enriched from blood (not recorded which). The CDR3 protein sequence reads: CAASGGPLTGYEQYF. At the DNA level, the sequence is TGTGCCGCCTCCGGAGGGCCCCTGACCGGTTACGAGCAGTACTTC.